These 6 T cell receptor beta chains were sequenced from one sample in a study of T cell responses to AZD1222 COVID-19 vaccine. TCRdb's copy holds only in-frame clones and misses some; the assay was immunoSEQ multiplex PCR. The sample contains under 110,000 clones, 80% to 95% of which appear only once. This sample comprised peripheral blood, obtained 28 days after the second AZD1222 dose. The source is an adult who received the AZD1222 COVID-19 vaccine.

The chain recombines TRBV9 with TRBJ1-1; perhaps TRBD1 as D (5 bases). Trimming removed 4 bases at V and 4 bases at J, with 14 bases between. Germline CDR1 is SGDLS and CDR2 is YYNGEE. The CDR3 is 14 residues long. As DNA, the CDR3 is TGTGCCAGCAGCCGCGCCGGTGGGGGCACTGAAGCTTTCTTT. Encoded protein: CASSRAGGGTEAFF.

The chain links TRBV7-3 to TRBJ2-2; 8 positions match TRBD2. The V gene end was trimmed by 0 bases and the J gene end by 6 bases; junction bases not matched to a gene: 6. The germline CDR1 and CDR2 sequences are SGHTA and FQGTGA. This CDR3 has 16 residues. The CDR3 is CASSLTSGASAGELFF. CDR3 coding DNA: TGTGCCAGCAGCTTAACTAGCGGGGCGTCCGCCGGGGAGCTGTTTTTT.

V is TRBV5-4 and J is TRBJ2-7; tentatively, D is TRBD1 or TRBD2 (5 bases each). The CDR3 loop spans 15 amino acids. Germline V gives CDR1 SGHNT, CDR2 YYREEE (reference sequence). V lost 0 bases and J lost 0, with 10 bases in between. CDR3 bases: TGTGCCAGCAGCTTGGGTCGGGACCTCTCCTACGAGCAGTACTTC. Protein: CASSLGRDLSYEQYF.

V usage is TRBV6-5 and J usage is TRBJ2-7, with D uncertain. Germline V gene data show CDR1 as MNHEY and CDR2 as SVGAGI. This CDR3 is 13 amino acids long. Trimming took 2 bases from V and 3 from J, leaving 8 bases between them. For the CDR3, the DNA is TGTGCCAGCAGTTACGGCAGAATCTACGAGCAGTACTTC. Protein product: CASSYGRIYEQYF.

This chain joins TRBV5-6 and TRBJ2-1; D is undetermined. From germline, CDR1 is SGHDT and CDR2 YYEEEE. V lost 2 bases and J lost 8, with 8 bases in between. There are 12 residues in the CDR3. CDR3 amino acids: CASSFLLDEQFF. The CDR3 region has the DNA TGTGCCAGCAGCTTTCTGCTCGATGAGCAGTTCTTC.

The V and J genes are TRBV12-5 and TRBJ1-2; 7 nucleotides agree with TRBD1. The germline CDR1 and CDR2 sequences are LGHNT and FRNRAP. The ends lost 2 bases at V and 8 bases at J; junction bases unmatched: 8. This CDR3 has 14 amino acids. CDR3 in amino acids: CASGLSDRVIGYTF. The CDR3 bases are TGTGCTAGTGGTTTGTCCGACAGGGTTATAGGCTACACCTTC.